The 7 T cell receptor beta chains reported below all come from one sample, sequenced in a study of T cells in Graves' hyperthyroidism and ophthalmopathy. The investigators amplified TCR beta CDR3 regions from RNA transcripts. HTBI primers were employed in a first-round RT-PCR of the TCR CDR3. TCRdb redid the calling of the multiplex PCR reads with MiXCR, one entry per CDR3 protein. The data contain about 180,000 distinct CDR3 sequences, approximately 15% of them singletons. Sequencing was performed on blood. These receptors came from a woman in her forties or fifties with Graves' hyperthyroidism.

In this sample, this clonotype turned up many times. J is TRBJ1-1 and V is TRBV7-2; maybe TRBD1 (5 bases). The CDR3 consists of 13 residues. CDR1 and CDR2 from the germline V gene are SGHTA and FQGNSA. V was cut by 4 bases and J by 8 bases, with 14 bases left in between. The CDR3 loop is CASSSRDSLEAFF. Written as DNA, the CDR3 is TGTGCCAGCAGCTCTCGGGACTCATTGGAAGCTTTCTTT.

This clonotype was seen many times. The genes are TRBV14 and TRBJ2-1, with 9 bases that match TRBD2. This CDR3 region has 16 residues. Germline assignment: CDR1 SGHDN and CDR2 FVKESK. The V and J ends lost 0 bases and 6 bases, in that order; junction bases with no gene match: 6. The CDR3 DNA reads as TGTGCCAGCAGCCAAGATTTGCTAGCGGGGAGCAATGAGCAGTTCTTC. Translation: CASSQDLLAGSNEQFF.

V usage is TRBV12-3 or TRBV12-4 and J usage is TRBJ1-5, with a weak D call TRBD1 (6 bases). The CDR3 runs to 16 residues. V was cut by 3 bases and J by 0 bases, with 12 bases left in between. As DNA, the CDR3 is TGTGCCAGCAGTTTCAGGGGAAGCAATAGCAATCAGCCCCAGCATTTT. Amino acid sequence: CASSFRGSNSNQPQHF.

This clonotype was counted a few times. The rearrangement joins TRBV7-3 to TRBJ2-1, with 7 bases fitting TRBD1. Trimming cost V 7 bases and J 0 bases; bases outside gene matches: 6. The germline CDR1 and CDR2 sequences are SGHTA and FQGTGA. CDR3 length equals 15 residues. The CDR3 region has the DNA TGTGCCAGCACACAGGGGCCGAGCTCCTACAATGAGCAGTTCTTC. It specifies CASTQGPSSYNEQFF.

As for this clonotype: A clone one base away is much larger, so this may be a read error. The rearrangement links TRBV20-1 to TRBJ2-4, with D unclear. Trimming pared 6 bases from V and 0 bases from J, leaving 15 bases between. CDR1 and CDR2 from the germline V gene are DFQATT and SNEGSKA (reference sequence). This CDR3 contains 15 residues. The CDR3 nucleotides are TGCAGTGCCATCAATCCGGCGCAAGCCAAAAACATTCAGTACTTC. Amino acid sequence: CSAINPAQAKNIQYF.

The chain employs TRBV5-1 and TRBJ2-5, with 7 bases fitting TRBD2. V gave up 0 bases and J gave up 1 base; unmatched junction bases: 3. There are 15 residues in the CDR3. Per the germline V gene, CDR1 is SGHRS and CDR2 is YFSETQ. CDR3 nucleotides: TGCGCCAGCAGCTTGGCTGCGGGGGTCCAAGAGACCCAGTACTTC. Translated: CASSLAAGVQETQYF. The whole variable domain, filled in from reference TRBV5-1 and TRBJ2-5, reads KAGVTQTPRYLIKTRGQQVTLSCSPISGHRSVSWYQQTPGQGLQFLFEYFSETQRNKGNFPGRFSGRQFSNSRSEMNVSTLELGDSALYLCASSLAAGVQETQYFGPGTRLLVL.

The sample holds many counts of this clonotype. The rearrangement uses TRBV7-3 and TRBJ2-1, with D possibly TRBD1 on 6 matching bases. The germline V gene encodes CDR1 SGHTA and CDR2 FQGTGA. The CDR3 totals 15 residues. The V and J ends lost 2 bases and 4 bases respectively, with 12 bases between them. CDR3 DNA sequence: TGTGCCAGCAGCTTAGGGGGCGTTGGGTACAATGAGCAGTTCTTC. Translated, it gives CASSLGGVGYNEQFF. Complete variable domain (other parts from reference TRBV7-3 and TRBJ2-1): GAGVSQTPSNKVTEKGKYVELRCDPISGHTALYWYRQSLGQGPEFLIYFQGTGAADDSGLPNDRFFAVRPEGSVSTLKIQRTERGDSAVYLCASSLGGVGYNEQFFGPGTRLTVL.